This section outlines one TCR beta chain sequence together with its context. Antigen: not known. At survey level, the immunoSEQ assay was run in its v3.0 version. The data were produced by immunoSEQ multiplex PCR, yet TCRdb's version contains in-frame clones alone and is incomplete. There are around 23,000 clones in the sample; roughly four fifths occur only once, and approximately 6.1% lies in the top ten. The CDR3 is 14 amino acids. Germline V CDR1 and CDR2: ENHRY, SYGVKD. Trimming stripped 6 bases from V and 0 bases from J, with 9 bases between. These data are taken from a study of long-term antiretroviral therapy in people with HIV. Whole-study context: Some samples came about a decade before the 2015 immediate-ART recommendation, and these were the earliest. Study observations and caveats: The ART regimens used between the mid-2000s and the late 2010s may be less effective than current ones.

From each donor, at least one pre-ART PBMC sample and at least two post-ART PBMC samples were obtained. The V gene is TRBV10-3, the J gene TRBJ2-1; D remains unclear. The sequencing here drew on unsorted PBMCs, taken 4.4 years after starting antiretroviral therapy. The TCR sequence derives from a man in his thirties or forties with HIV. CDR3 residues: CAIRSSDSYNEQFF. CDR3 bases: TGTGCCATCAGGAGCTCTGACTCCTACAATGAGCAGTTCTTC.